The next 27 T cell receptor beta chains were all read from a single sample in a study of shared clonotypes between healthy human individuals. The repertoire was sequenced with immunoSEQ multiplex PCR; TCRdb's copy has only in-frame clones and lacks some. The sample yields around 2,100,000 clones, less than 95% seen once. It was CD45RO-negative cells, positively selected for CCR7, that made up naive CD8 cells, with terminally differentiated effector memory CD45RA+ cells excluded. Sequencing used naive CD8+ T cells sorted from blood. These receptors all stem from a man younger than 35 in good health.

V and J are TRBV6-5 and TRBJ2-1, with D possibly TRBD1 on 6 matching bases. Germline lookup yields CDR1 MNHEY and CDR2 SVGAGI. Trimming pared 10 bases from V and 8 bases from J, leaving 18 bases between. CDR3 size: 13 residues. As DNA, the CDR3 is TGTGCCACTGGGGGCAACCTAGGGCATGAGCAGTTCTTC. Translating it yields CATGGNLGHEQFF.

CDR3 sequence: CASSEMESPLHF. The DNA for the CDR3 is TGTGCCAGCAGTGAAATGGAGTCACCCCTCCACTTT. The chain joins TRBV2 to TRBJ1-6; the D is unclear. The CDR3 extends over 12 amino acids. V was shortened by 2 bases and J by 10 bases, with 6 bases between the two germline ends. Germline V gene lookup returns CDR1 SNHLY and CDR2 FYNNEI.

The chain uses TRBV28 and TRBJ2-7; tentatively, D is TRBD1 or TRBD2 (5 bases each). This CDR3 spans 17 amino acids. Germline V gene data show CDR1 as MDHEN and CDR2 as SYDVKM. Trimming removed 6 bases from V and 0 bases from J, with 21 bases in between. The CDR3 sequence: CASRGSGLTPSSYEQYF. The DNA of the CDR3 is TGTGCCAGCAGGGGCTCGGGGCTTACGCCGAGCTCCTACGAGCAGTACTTC.

The chain couples TRBV7-8 to TRBJ1-2; 10 positions match TRBD1. Germline CDR1 and CDR2: SGHVS and FQNEAQ. This CDR3 region has 17 residues. V dropped 1 base and J dropped 3; count of bases not matched to a gene: 8. The CDR3 protein is CASSLGFSGTGDYGYTF. In DNA, the CDR3 is TGTGCCAGCAGCTTAGGATTTTCCGGGACAGGGGACTATGGCTACACCTTC.

This sequence joins TRBV6-5 and TRBJ1-1; no clear D. Trimming took off 4 bases at V and 11 bases at J, with 14 bases between the two ends. Germline V gene lookup returns CDR1 MNHEY and CDR2 SVGAGI. This CDR3 contains 12 residues. The CDR3 coding sequence is TGTGCCAGCAGTTTCCCGTTACAGTTGGCTTTCTTT. Its protein product is CASSFPLQLAFF.

As for this clone: This specimen includes other DNA sequences encoding the same CDR3. The genes are TRBV28 and TRBJ1-6, with unresolved D. The V end was cut by 3 bases, the J end by 7 bases, with 7 bases between. CDR3 length: 13 residues. CDR1 MDHEN and CDR2 SYDVKM come from the germline V gene. CDR3 sequence: CASSFLGNSPLHF. In DNA, the CDR3 is TGTGCCAGCAGTTTTCTGGGGAATTCACCCCTCCACTTT.

The chain couples TRBV9 to TRBJ2-2; 9 bases fit TRBD2. The CDR3 length is 17 residues. V was clipped by 4 bases and J by 1 base; unmatched bases: 8. Germline V gene sequence: CDR1 SGDLS, CDR2 YYNGEE. CDR3 bases: TGTGCCAGCAGCCCAAGAGGACTAGCGCTGAACACCGGGGAGCTGTTTTTT. This gives the protein CASSPRGLALNTGELFF. The full variable domain, with the rest looked up from reference TRBV9 and TRBJ2-2, is DSGVTQTPKHLITATGQRVTLRCSPRSGDLSVYWYQQSLDQGLQFLIQYYNGEERAKGNILERFSAQQFPDLHSELNLSSLELGDSALYFCASSPRGLALNTGELFFGEGSRLTVL.

The chain is built from TRBV5-1 and TRBJ2-1; TRBD2 might be the D (5 bases). Germline CDR1 reads SGHRS; CDR2 reads YFSETQ. Trimming left V 0 bases short and J 8 bases short, with 15 bases between. The CDR3 spans 15 residues. CDR3 in amino acids: CASSLEEEAEDEQFF. Written as DNA, the CDR3 is TGCGCCAGCAGCTTGGAAGAGGAGGCCGAGGATGAGCAGTTCTTC.

The chain couples TRBV19 to TRBJ2-7; D not certain. V was clipped by 3 bases and J by 2 bases, with 11 bases between them. The CDR3 contains 14 residues. CDR1 LNHDA and CDR2 SQIVND come from the germline V gene (reference sequence). The chain's CDR3 is CASSMAESTYEQYF. The CDR3 DNA reads TGTGCCAGTAGTATGGCAGAGTCAACCTACGAGCAGTACTTC.

The chain combines TRBV9 with TRBJ2-1; 7 bases map to TRBD1. This CDR3 is built from 13 residues. The junction had 6 bases not matched to a gene; V was cut back by 3 bases and J by 9 bases. Germline V lookup: CDR1 SGDLS, CDR2 YYNGEE. CDR3 in DNA: TGTGCCAGCAGCGCCGACAGGGTCGGTGAGCAGTTCTTC. It specifies CASSADRVGEQFF.

This clone was counted once. The chain employs TRBV4-1 and TRBJ1-4; D not certain. The V end was cut by 1 base, the J end by 8 bases, with 11 bases between. The CDR3 runs to 14 residues. Germline lookup yields CDR1 MGHRA and CDR2 YSYEKL. CDR3 loop: CASSQVFQDEKLFF. CDR3 in DNA: TGCGCCAGCAGCCAAGTTTTTCAGGACGAAAAACTGTTTTTT.

The chain couples TRBV21-1 to TRBJ2-1; TRBD2 is taken as the D call from the table, unchecked against the DNA. TRBV21-1 is annotated as a pseudogene. The CDR3 extends over 17 amino acids. In nucleotides, the CDR3 is TGTGCCAGCAGCAAAGTCCCCGGACTAGCGGGAACGGATGAGCAGTTCTTC. Translation gives CASSKVPGLAGTDEQFF.

The gene calls are TRBV29-1 and TRBJ1-2; maybe TRBD1 (6 bases). Looked up from germline, CDR1 is SQVTM and CDR2 is ANQGSEA. Trimming removed 1 base from V and 3 bases from J, with 15 bases in between. This CDR3 spans 15 amino acids. CDR3 in amino acids: CSVEGSGQRHYGYTF. CDR3 in DNA: TGCAGCGTTGAAGGTTCCGGACAGAGACACTATGGCTACACCTTC.

A single count supports this clone. V usage is TRBV5-6 and J usage is TRBJ2-3; D possibly matches TRBD1 or TRBD2 (5 bases each). Germline-derived CDR1 and CDR2 are SGHDT and YYEEEE. The V and J ends lost 0 bases and 0 bases respectively, with 8 bases between them. This CDR3 spans 15 amino acids. The CDR3: CASSLAWDSTDTQYF. CDR3 sequence (DNA): TGTGCCAGCAGCTTGGCCTGGGACAGCACAGATACGCAGTATTTT. The full variable domain, its missing parts supplied by reference TRBV5-6 and TRBJ2-3, is DAGVTQSPTHLIKTRGQQVTLRCSPKSGHDTVSWYQQALGQGPQFIFQYYEEEERQRGNFPDRFSGHQFPNYSSELNVNALLLGDSALYLCASSLAWDSTDTQYFGPGTRLTVL.

This chain connects TRBV4-1 to TRBJ2-7, with D possibly TRBD2 on 5 matching bases. Trimming cost V 3 bases and J 2 bases, with 17 bases left between them. Germline values: CDR1 MGHRA, CDR2 YSYEKL. The CDR3 has 16 amino acids. Here the CDR3 DNA reads TGCGCCAGCAGCCAGTTCATCAGCCGAGGGACCTACGAGCAGTACTTC. Translated, it gives CASSQFISRGTYEQYF.

Concerning this clone itself: The sample has other DNA sequences that encode this CDR3 too. This rearrangement joins TRBV2 to TRBJ2-7; TRBD2 matches 8 bases. The CDR3 contains 13 residues. J gave up 2 bases and V 6 bases, and 3 bases lay outside the gene matches. Germline values: CDR1 SNHLY, CDR2 FYNNEI. The CDR3 sequence is CASSAGGTYEQYF. CDR3 sequence (DNA): TGTGCCAGCAGCGCGGGGGGTACCTACGAGCAGTACTTC.

The J gene is TRBJ1-2, the V gene TRBV30, with D hard to call. The CDR3 spans 12 residues. CDR1 and CDR2 from the germline V gene are GTSNPN and SVGIG (reference sequence). For the CDR3, the DNA is TGTGCTTTGGGAAGGGCGCGCGATGGCTACACCTTC. This sequence encodes CALGRARDGYTF.

The chain joins TRBV7-9 to TRBJ2-5, with unresolved D. The CDR3 has 12 residues. Per germline, CDR1 SEHNR and CDR2 FQNEAQ (reference sequence). V lost 5 bases, J lost 10 bases, and 14 bases lay in between. The CDR3 loop is CASSLLGGDQYF. The CDR3 nucleotides are TGTGCCAGCAGCCTCCTGGGTGGAGACCAGTACTTC.

This sequence joins TRBV7-8 and TRBJ1-1; 11 nucleotides match TRBD1. The CDR3 extends over 12 amino acids. Germline CDR1 reads SGHVS; CDR2 reads FQNEAQ. V was pared by 4 bases and J by 10 bases, with 2 bases of the junction left unmatched. CDR3: CASSWGQGVAFF. CDR3 coding DNA: TGTGCCAGCAGCTGGGGACAGGGGGTAGCTTTCTTT. Full variable domain (outside the CDR3, taken from reference TRBV7-8 and TRBJ1-1): GAGVSQSPRYKVAKRGQDVALRCDPISGHVSLFWYQQALGQGPEFLTYFQNEAQLDKSGLPSDRFFAERPEGSVSTLKIQRTQQEDSAVYLCASSWGQGVAFFGQGTRLTVV.

The rearrangement joins TRBV7-6 to TRBJ2-3; 7 bases map to TRBD1. The CDR3 has 17 residues. Germline CDR1 and CDR2: SGHVS and FNYEAQ. The J segment lost 3 bases and the V segment lost 3 bases, leaving 12 bases of the junction unmatched. CDR3 sequence reads: CASSFDIGGAGTDTQYF. The CDR3 DNA is TGTGCCAGCAGCTTCGATATAGGGGGCGCAGGAACAGATACGCAGTATTTT.

This chain uses TRBV25-1 with TRBJ2-5; D is possibly TRBD2 (6 bases). CDR1 and CDR2 (germline): MGHDK, SYGVNS. Trimming left V 1 base short and J 0 bases short, with 12 bases between. The CDR3 is made up of 16 amino acids. The CDR3 region is CASSEFGWGDQETQYF. The CDR3 DNA follows: TGTGCCAGCAGTGAATTCGGTTGGGGGGACCAAGAGACCCAGTACTTC.

The chain joins TRBV7-9 to TRBJ2-7; tentative D call: TRBD2 (6 bases). The CDR3 extends over 16 amino acids. V was pared by 4 bases and J by 3 bases, with 19 bases between. In germline, CDR1 is SEHNR, CDR2 FQNEAQ (reference sequence). The CDR3 sequence is CASSWTREIGYYEQYF. DNA for the CDR3: TGTGCCAGCAGCTGGACTCGGGAGATAGGCTACTACGAGCAGTACTTC.

V is TRBV10-3 and J is TRBJ2-7, with 8 nucleotides matching TRBD2. The V gene end was trimmed by 0 bases and the J gene end by 3 bases; junction bases not matched to a gene: 10. CDR1 is ENHRY, CDR2 SYGVKD, per germline. CDR3 size: 17 residues. CDR3 protein: CAISESRGRGALYEQYF. As DNA, the CDR3 is TGTGCCATCAGTGAGTCGAGAGGGCGGGGGGCCCTCTACGAGCAGTACTTC.

This clone was observed a single time. The rearrangement uses TRBV5-4 and TRBJ2-7; D gene uncertain. CDR3 length equals 13 residues. Trimming stripped 0 bases from V and 5 bases from J, with 9 bases between. Germline CDR1 reads SGHNT; CDR2 reads YYREEE (reference sequence). The CDR3 DNA is TGTGCCAGCAGCTTGGGCTTTTTCGACGAGCAGTACTTC. Protein: CASSLGFFDEQYF.

The chain uses TRBV7-9 and TRBJ2-1; D is unclear. The ends were cut back, 0 bases at V and 13 bases at J, with 10 bases in the middle. This CDR3 has 12 residues. The germline V gene has CDR1 SEHNR and CDR2 FQNEAQ (reference sequence). The CDR3 here is CASSLAGFLQFF. The CDR3 DNA reads TGTGCCAGCAGCTTAGCGGGTTTCCTCCAGTTCTTC.

This rearrangement joins TRBV2 to TRBJ2-1, with D possibly TRBD2 on 7 matching bases. Per germline, CDR1 SNHLY and CDR2 FYNNEI. The CDR3 has 18 amino acids. Between the trimmed V and J ends, which lost 1 base and 5 bases, there was a span of 21 bases. The CDR3 is CASSEDEGEGVLNNEQFF. The CDR3 DNA reads TGTGCCAGCAGTGAAGATGAGGGGGAGGGCGTATTAAACAATGAGCAGTTCTTC. Full variable domain (missing parts from reference TRBV2 and TRBJ2-1): EPEVTQTPSHQVTQMGQEVILRCVPISNHLYFYWYRQILGQKVEFLVSFYNNEISEKSEIFDDQFSVERPDGSNFTLKIRSTKLEDSAMYFCASSEDEGEGVLNNEQFFGPGTRLTVL.

The rearrangement uses TRBV12-5 and TRBJ2-3; D is unresolved. V lost 0 bases and J 6 bases, leaving 4 bases between the germline ends. The CDR3 totals 12 residues. Germline lookup yields CDR1 LGHNT and CDR2 FRNRAP. As DNA, the CDR3 is TGTGCTAGTGGTTTGGTAGCGGATACGCAGTATTTT. It is translated as CASGLVADTQYF.